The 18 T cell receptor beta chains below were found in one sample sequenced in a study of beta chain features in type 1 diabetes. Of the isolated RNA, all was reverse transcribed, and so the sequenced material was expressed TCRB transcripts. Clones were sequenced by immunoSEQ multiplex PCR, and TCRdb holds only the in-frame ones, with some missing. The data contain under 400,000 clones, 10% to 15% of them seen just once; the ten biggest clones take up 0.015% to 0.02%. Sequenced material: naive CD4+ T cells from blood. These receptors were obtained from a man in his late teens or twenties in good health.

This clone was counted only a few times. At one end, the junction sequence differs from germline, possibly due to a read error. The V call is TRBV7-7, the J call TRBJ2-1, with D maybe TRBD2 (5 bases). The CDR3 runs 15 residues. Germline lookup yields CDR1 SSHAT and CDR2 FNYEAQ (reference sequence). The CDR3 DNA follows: TGTGCTAGCAGCCCCGGACTGATCTCCTACAATGAGCAGTTCTTC. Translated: CASSPGLISYNEQFF.

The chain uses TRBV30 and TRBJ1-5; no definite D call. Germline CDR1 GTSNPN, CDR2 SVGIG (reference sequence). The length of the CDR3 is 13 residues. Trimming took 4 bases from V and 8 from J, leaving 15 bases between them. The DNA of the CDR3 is TGTGCCTGGAAGGGCCCCGGGGAGAAGCCCCAGCATTTT. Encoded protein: CAWKGPGEKPQHF.

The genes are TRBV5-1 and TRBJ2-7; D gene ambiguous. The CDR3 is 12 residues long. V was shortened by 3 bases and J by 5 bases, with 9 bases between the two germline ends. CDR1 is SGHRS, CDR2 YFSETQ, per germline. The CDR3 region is CASSSTRNEQYF. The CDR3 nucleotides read TGCGCCAGCAGCTCGACGCGGAACGAGCAGTACTTC.

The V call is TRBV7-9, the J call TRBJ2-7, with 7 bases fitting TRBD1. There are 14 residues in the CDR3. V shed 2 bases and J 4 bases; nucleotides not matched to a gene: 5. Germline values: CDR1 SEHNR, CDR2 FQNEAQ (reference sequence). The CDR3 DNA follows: TGTGCCAGCAGCTTACGGGACAGCAAATACGAGCAGTACTTC. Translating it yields CASSLRDSKYEQYF.

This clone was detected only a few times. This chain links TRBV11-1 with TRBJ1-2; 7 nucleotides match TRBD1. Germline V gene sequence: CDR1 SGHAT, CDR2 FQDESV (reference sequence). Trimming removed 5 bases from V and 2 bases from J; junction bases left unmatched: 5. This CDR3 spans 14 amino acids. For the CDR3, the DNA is TGTGCCAGCAGCAAGAAGACAGGGAACTATGGCTACACCTTC. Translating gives CASSKKTGNYGYTF.

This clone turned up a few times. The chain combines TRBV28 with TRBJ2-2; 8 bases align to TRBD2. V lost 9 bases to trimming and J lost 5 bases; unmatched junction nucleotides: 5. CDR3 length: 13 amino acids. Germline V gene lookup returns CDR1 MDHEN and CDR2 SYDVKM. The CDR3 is CASRGGWTGELFF. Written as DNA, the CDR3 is TGTGCCAGTCGGGGGGGCTGGACCGGGGAGCTGTTTTTT.

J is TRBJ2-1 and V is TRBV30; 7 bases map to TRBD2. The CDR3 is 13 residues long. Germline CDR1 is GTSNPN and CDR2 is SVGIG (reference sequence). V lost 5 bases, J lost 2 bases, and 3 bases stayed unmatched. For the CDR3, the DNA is TGTGCCTGGGGGGAGGGCCCCTACAATGAGCAGTTCTTC. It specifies CAWGEGPYNEQFF.

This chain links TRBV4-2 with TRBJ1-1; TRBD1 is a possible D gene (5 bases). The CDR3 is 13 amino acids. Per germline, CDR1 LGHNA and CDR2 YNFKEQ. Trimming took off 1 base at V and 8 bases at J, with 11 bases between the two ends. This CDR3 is CASSQVGAEEAFF. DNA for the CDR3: TGTGCCAGCAGCCAAGTTGGGGCAGAAGAAGCTTTCTTT.

The CDR3 DNA follows: TGTGCCAGCAGCCTAGTGGGGGCTGACGAGCAGTACTTC. Protein: CASSLVGADEQYF. This chain uses TRBV13 with TRBJ2-7, with a possible D match to TRBD1 (6 bases). V dropped 5 bases and J dropped 5 bases, with 13 bases sitting between them. There are 13 residues in the CDR3. The germline gives CDR1 PRHDT, CDR2 FYEKMQ (reference sequence).

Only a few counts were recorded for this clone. The CDR3 here is CASSTTEQGFSHF. CDR3 coding DNA: TGTGCCAGCAGCACTACCGAACAGGGGTTTTCGCATTTT. The genes are TRBV28 and TRBJ1-5; the match to TRBD1 covers 7 bases. Per the germline V gene, CDR1 is MDHEN and CDR2 is SYDVKM. This CDR3 is 13 amino acids long. V lost 6 bases and J lost 15; bases outside the gene matches: 14.

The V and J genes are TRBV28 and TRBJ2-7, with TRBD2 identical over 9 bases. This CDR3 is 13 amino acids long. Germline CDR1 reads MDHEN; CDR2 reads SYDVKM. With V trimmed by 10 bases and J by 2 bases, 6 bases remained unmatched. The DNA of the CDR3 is TGTGCCACACTAGCGGGCCTTACCTACGAGCAGTACTTC. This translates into CATLAGLTYEQYF.

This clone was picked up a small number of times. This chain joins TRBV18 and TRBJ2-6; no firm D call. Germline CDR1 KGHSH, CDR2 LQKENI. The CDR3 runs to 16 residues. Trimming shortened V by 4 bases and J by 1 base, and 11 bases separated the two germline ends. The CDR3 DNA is TGTGCCAGCTCACGAGACATTCAATCTGGGGCCAACGTCCTGACTTTC. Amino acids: CASSRDIQSGANVLTF. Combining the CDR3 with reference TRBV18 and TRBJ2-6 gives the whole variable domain NAGVMQNPRHLVRRRGQEARLRCSPMKGHSHVYWYRQLPEEGLKFMVYLQKENIIDESGMPKERFSAEFPKEGPSILRIQQVVRGDSAAYFCASSRDIQSGANVLTFGAGSRLTVL.

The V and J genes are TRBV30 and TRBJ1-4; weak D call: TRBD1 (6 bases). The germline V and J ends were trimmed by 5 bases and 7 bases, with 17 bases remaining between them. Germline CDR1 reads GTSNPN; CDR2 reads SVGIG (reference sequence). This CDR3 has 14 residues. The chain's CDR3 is CAWGGGLRREKLFF. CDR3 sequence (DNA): TGTGCCTGGGGGGGCGGGCTTCGTCGTGAAAAACTGTTTTTT.

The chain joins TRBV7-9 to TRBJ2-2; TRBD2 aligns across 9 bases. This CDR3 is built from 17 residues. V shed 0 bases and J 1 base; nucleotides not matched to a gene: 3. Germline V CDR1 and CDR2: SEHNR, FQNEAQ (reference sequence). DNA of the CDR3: TGTGCCAGCAGCTTAGCGACTAGCGGAGTGAACACCGGGGAGCTGTTTTTT. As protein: CASSLATSGVNTGELFF. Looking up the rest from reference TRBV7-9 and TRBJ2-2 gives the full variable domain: DTGVSQNPRHKITKRGQNVTFRCDPISEHNRLYWYRQTLGQGPEFLTYFQNEAQLEKSRLLSDRFSAERPKGSFSTLEIQRTEQGDSAMYLCASSLATSGVNTGELFFGEGSRLTVL.

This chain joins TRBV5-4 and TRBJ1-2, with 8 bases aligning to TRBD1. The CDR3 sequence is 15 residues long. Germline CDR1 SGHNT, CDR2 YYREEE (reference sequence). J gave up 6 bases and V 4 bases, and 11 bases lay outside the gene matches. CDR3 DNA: TGTGCCAGCAGCCCAGACAGGGGATGGTTGGATGGCTACACCTTC. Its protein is CASSPDRGWLDGYTF.

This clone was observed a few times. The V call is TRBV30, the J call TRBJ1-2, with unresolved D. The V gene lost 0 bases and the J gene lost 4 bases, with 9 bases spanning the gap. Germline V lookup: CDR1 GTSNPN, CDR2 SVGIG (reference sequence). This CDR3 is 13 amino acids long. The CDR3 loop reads CAWSVEWSYGYTF. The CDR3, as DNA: TGTGCCTGGAGTGTGGAGTGGAGCTATGGCTACACCTTC.

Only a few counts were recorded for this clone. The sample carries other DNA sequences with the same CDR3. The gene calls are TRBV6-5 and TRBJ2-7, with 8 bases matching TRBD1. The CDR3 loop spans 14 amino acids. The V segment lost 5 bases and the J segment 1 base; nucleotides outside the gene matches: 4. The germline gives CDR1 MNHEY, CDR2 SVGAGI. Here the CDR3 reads CASSRGQGSYEQYF. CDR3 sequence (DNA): TGTGCCAGCAGTAGAGGACAGGGTTCCTACGAGCAGTACTTC.

CDR3 DNA: TGTGCCAGCAGTCTCCTGACAGAGAACACTGAAGCTTTCTTT. The encoded protein is CASSLLTENTEAFF. This sequence joins TRBV28 and TRBJ1-1, with a weak D call TRBD1 (5 bases). Deletions cut 5 bases from V and 1 base from J, with 11 bases between. Germline CDR1 MDHEN, CDR2 SYDVKM. The CDR3 loop spans 14 amino acids. The full variable domain, with the rest looked up from reference TRBV28 and TRBJ1-1, is DVKVTQSSRYLVKRTGEKVFLECVQDMDHENMFWYRQDPGLGLRLIYFSYDVKMKEKGDIPEGYSVSREKKERFSLILESASTNQTSMYLCASSLLTENTEAFFGQGTRLTVV.